Detailed here is one T cell receptor (beta chain). Sequencing was performed with immunoSEQ multiplex PCR; in TCRdb, only in-frame clones are kept and a portion is missing. This sample has roughly 240,000 clones; roughly 83% occur once, and the top ten carry approximately 6.2%. Germline trimming cut 11 bases from V and 4 bases from J; bases unmatched to any gene: 7. Germline-derived CDR1 and CDR2 are ENHRY and SYGVKD. CDR3 length: 13 amino acids. These data are taken from a study of blood T cell repertoires in COVID-19. This chain links TRBV10-3 with TRBJ2-7, with TRBD2 matching 11 bases. Material: peripheral blood. The source of this sequence is a woman older than 75 with COVID-19, enrolled during active disease. CDR3 in amino acids: CAVGTSGVYEQYV. For the CDR3, the DNA is TGTGCCGTGGGGACTAGCGGTGTGTACGAGCAGTACGTC.